The next 15 T cell receptor beta chains were all read from a single sample in a study of T cell clusters in autoimmune cytopenias. Each sample's input was 200 to 300 ng genomic DNA, approximately 37,500 genome equivalents. TRB rearrangements were amplified by touch-down multiplex PCR with mixed TRB-A/B primers. TCRdb processed the multiplex PCR reads again and assigns one entry to each CDR3 protein, with no DNA. The specimen's table records fewer than 2,000 distinct CDR3 sequences. Material: peripheral blood. These receptors all stem from a human donor with an autoimmune cytopenia or autoimmune hepatitis (not recorded which).

This chain uses TRBV7-2 with TRBJ2-7; TCRdb designates TRBD2, a call that cannot be tested without DNA. The CDR3 extends over 17 amino acids. CDR1 is SGHTA and CDR2 is FQGNSA in the germline V gene. This CDR3 reads CASSLEGASGIWYEQYF. Together with reference TRBV7-2 and TRBJ2-7, the CDR3 gives the full variable domain: GAGVSQSPSNKVTEKGKDVELRCDPISGHTALYWYRQSLGQGLEFLIYFQGNSAPDKSGLPSDRFSAERTGGSVSTLTIQRTQQEDSAVYLCASSLEGASGIWYEQYFGPGTRLTVT.

In terms of frequency, this clonotype is medium-sized. The chain joins TRBV6-1 to TRBJ1-2. The V gene's germline CDR1 is MNHNS and CDR2 SASEGT. The CDR3 extends over 15 amino acids. CDR3 sequence reads: CASSVDKSYLDGYTF.

J is TRBJ2-1 and V is TRBV11-1; lacking DNA, the TRBD2 call made by TCRdb goes unchecked. CDR1 and CDR2 (germline): SGHAT, FQDESV (reference sequence). The CDR3 contains 16 residues. The CDR3 spells CASSLWELAGGNEQFF.

According to its frequency, this clonotype is medium-sized. V gene TRBV7-6 combines with J gene TRBJ2-7; no DNA is available, so the TRBD1 call from TCRdb remains unchecked. Germline loops: CDR1 SGHVS, CDR2 FNYEAQ. The CDR3 extends over 15 amino acids. CDR3 residues: CASSLAGTEPYEQYF.

Its frequency marks this clonotype as medium-sized. The rearrangement joins TRBV6-5 to TRBJ1-1. Germline V gene data show CDR1 as MNHEY and CDR2 as SVGAGI. CDR3 length: 14 residues. The CDR3: CANLPVAVNTEAFF.

This chain links TRBV25-1 with TRBJ2-1; TCRdb picks TRBD2, but there is no DNA to check that call. This CDR3 has 15 residues. Germline CDR1 reads MGHDK; CDR2 reads SYGVNS. CDR3 sequence: CASSDWREAHNEQFF.

By frequency, this clonotype is medium-sized (0.01 to 0.1%). The J gene is TRBJ2-1, the V gene TRBV18; with no DNA, the TCRdb D assignment of TRBD2 cannot be verified. This CDR3 contains 17 residues. The germline V gene encodes CDR1 KGHSH and CDR2 LQKENI. The CDR3 here is CASSPMASGPDGGEQFF.

By frequency, this clonotype is large. The chain links TRBV29-1 to TRBJ1-2; TCRdb's D gene call, TRBD1, goes unchecked for lack of DNA. Germline-derived CDR1 and CDR2 are SQVTM and ANQGSEA. CDR3 length: 12 residues. The CDR3 sequence: CSVEGDSYGYTF.

This clonotype counts as medium-sized (0.01 to 0.1%) by frequency. J is TRBJ1-5 and V is TRBV19. The CDR3 length is 16 residues. Germline values: CDR1 LNHDA, CDR2 SQIVND (reference sequence). The CDR3 sequence is CASSIRYGLSNQPQHF.

The chain carries TRBV20-1 and TRBJ1-1; absent DNA, TCRdb's TRBD1 call cannot be checked. Looked up from germline, CDR1 is DFQATT and CDR2 is SNEGSKA (reference sequence). The CDR3 has 14 amino acids. The CDR3 spells CSARAGSTNTEAFF.

This clonotype is identified as medium-sized from frequency. The chain combines TRBV27 with TRBJ2-4; checking the TCRdb D call of TRBD1 is not possible without DNA. Germline CDR1 is MNHEY and CDR2 is SMNVEV (reference sequence). CDR3 length: 13 amino acids. CDR3: CASSSRTGYIQYF.

This clonotype is called medium-sized based on its frequency. V is TRBV20-1 and J is TRBJ2-1; TCRdb calls TRBD2, which cannot be checked without DNA. Germline values: CDR1 DFQATT, CDR2 SNEGSKA (reference sequence). CDR3 size: 13 residues. CDR3 sequence: CSARWLAANEQFF.

V and J are TRBV20-1 and TRBJ1-6. Germline assignment: CDR1 DFQATT and CDR2 SNEGSKA (reference sequence). This CDR3 contains 16 residues. The CDR3 protein is CSLSEGVRSYNSPLHF.

Frequency places this clonotype as medium-sized. The V gene is TRBV27, the J gene TRBJ1-3; TCRdb proposes TRBD1, but this gene call is untestable without DNA. Looked up from germline, CDR1 is MNHEY and CDR2 is SMNVEV (reference sequence). The CDR3 extends over 15 amino acids. CDR3 sequence reads: CASSFQGVAGNTIYF.

The chain carries TRBV7-2 and TRBJ1-1. Germline CDR1 reads SGHTA; CDR2 reads FQGNSA. The CDR3 loop spans 15 amino acids. CDR3 amino acids: CASSLDSSSYTEAFF.